What follows is one T cell receptor (beta chain) and its context. Its cognate antigen is unknown. The sample has other DNA sequences that encode this CDR3 too. This sample stems from a study of cytomegalovirus exposure and HLA in healthy donors. The wider study: Unique TCRs numbering around 80 million, obtained from HLA-typed donors, made up an early data release. Notes on the study in general: Most subjects had HLA-A and HLA-B alleles reportedly predicted accurately by TCR beta sequences. Later analysis identified a missense DCLRE1C variant that was linked to TCR beta V- and J-gene trimming. The authors later found TCR association rates varying by HLA locus, with DRB1 most and HLA-C fewest.

Germline V gene lookup returns CDR1 SGHTS and CDR2 YDEGEE. The CDR3 runs 12 residues. Trimming took off 7 bases at V and 4 bases at J, with 10 bases between the two ends. The PCR made use of 60 Vbeta and 13 Jbeta primers. Sequencing was performed with immunoSEQ multiplex PCR; in TCRdb, only in-frame clones are kept and a portion is missing. Its listing shows tens of thousands of clones. The rearrangement links TRBV5-8 to TRBJ2-3; D is perhaps TRBD2 (7 bases). This sequence was found in a man aged 30 to 45 in good health and CMV-seropositive. The sample comprised PBMCs. CDR3 sequence (DNA): TGTGCCAGCCGGGGGGCCGCAGATACGCAGTATTTT. Translation gives CASRGAADTQYF.